This T cell receptor beta chain was identified in a study of T cell repertoires in cytomegalovirus infection. In the study overall: CMV infection together with matching HLA type was indicated by public TCR beta signatures. The study, taken as a whole, reports: The ex vivo response was dominated by HLA-C-restricted CMV-specific TCR beta clonotypes.

TCRdb re-called the reads with MiXCR, one entry per CDR3 protein. The sample has 900,000 to 950,000 distinct CDR3 sequences; around 32% are singletons. Germline CDR1 MNHGY, CDR2 SAAAGT. CDR3 length equals 16 residues. As concerns this clonotype: Antigen specificity is unknown. One end of the junction varies from germline; a read error may be responsible.

This TCR was sampled from a human donor in good health (CMV status not recorded). Some clones in this sample may be carry-over from other donors' samples. This rearrangement joins TRBV6-8 to TRBJ1-1; a weak D match, TRBD1 (6 bases). This specimen consisted of cultured CD8+ T cells from PBMCs, obtained from culture after CMV antigen stimulation. CDR3 region: CACSYFTTGLNTEAFF. In DNA, the CDR3 is TGTGCCTGCAGTTACTTCACGACAGGTCTGAACACTGAAGCTTTCTTT.